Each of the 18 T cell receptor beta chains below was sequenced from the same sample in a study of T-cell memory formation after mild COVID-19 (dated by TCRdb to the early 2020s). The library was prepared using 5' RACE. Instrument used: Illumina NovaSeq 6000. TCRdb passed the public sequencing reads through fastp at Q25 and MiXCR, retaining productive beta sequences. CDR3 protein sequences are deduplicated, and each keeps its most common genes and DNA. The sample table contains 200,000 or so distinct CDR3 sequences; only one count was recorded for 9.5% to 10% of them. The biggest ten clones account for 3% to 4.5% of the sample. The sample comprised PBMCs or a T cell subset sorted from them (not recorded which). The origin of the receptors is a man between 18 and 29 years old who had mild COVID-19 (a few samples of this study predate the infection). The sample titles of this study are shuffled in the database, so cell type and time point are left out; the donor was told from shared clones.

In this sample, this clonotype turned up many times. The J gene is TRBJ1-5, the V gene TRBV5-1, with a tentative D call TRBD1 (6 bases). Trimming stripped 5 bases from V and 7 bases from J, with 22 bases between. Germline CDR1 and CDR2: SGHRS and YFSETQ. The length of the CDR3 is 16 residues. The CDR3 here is CASSLGAGSQNQPQHF. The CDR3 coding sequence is TGCGCCAGCAGTCTGGGGGCCGGGAGCCAGAACCAGCCCCAGCATTTT. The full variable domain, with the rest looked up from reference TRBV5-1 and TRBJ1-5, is KAGVTQTPRYLIKTRGQQVTLSCSPISGHRSVSWYQQTPGQGLQFLFEYFSETQRNKGNFPGRFSGRQFSNSRSEMNVSTLELGDSALYLCASSLGAGSQNQPQHFGDGTRLSIL.

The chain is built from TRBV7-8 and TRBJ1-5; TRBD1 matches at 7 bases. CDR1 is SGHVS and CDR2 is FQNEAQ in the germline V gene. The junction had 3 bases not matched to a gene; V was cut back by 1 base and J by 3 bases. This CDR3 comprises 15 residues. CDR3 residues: CASSLGGTDNQPQHF. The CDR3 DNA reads TGTGCCAGCAGCTTAGGAGGGACAGACAATCAGCCCCAGCATTTT. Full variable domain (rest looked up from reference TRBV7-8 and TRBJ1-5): GAGVSQSPRYKVAKRGQDVALRCDPISGHVSLFWYQQALGQGPEFLTYFQNEAQLDKSGLPSDRFFAERPEGSVSTLKIQRTQQEDSAVYLCASSLGGTDNQPQHFGDGTRLSIL.

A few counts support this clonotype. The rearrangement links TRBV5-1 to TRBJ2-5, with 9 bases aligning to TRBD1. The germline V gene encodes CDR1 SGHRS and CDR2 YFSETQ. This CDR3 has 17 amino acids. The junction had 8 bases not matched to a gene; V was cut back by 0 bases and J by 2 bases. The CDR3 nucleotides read TGCGCCAGCAGCTTGGACCCAACCGGGACAGGGCAAGAGACCCAGTACTTC. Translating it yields CASSLDPTGTGQETQYF.

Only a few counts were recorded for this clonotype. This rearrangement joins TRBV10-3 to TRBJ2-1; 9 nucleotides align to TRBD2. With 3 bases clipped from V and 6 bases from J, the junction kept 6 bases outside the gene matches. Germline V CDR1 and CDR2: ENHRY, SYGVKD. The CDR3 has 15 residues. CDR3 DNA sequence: TGTGCCATCAGTGATTTAGCGCGGGGGGGCAATGAGCAGTTCTTC. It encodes CAISDLARGGNEQFF.

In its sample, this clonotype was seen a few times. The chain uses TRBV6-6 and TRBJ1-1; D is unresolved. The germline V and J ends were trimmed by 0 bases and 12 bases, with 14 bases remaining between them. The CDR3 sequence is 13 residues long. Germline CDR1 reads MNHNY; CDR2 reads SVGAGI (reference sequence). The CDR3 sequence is CASSYSRDPTSFF. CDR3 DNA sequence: TGTGCCAGCAGTTACTCGCGGGATCCCACTTCTTTCTTT.

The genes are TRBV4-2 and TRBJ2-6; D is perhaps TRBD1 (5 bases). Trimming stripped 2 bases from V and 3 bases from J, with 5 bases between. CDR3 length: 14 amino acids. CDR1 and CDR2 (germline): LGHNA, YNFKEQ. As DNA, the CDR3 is TGTGCCAGCAGCCAAACAGGTGGGGCCAACGTCCTGACTTTC. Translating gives CASSQTGGANVLTF.

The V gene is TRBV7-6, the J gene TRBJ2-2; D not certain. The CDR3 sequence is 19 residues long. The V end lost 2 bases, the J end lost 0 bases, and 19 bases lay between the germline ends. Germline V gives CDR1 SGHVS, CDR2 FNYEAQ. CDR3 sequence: CASSLLGAGVAANTGELFF. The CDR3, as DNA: TGTGCCAGCAGCTTACTTGGTGCCGGTGTGGCGGCGAACACCGGGGAGCTGTTTTTT.

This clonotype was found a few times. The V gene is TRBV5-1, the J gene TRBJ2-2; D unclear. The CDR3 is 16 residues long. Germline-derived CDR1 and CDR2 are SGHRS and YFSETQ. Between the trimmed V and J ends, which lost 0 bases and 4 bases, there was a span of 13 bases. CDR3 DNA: TGCGCCAGCAGCTTGGAAACGGGTTTGAGCACCGGGGAGCTGTTTTTT. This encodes CASSLETGLSTGELFF.

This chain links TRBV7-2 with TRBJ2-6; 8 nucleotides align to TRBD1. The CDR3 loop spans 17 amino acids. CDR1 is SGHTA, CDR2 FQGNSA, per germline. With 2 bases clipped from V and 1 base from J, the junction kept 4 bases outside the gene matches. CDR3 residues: CASSLSHRGSGANVLTF. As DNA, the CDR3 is TGTGCCAGCAGCTTATCGCACAGGGGGTCTGGGGCCAACGTCCTGACTTTC.

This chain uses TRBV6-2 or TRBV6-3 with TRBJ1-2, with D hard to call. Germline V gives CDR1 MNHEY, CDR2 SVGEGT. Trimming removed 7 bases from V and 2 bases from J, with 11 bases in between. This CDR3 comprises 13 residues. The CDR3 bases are TGTGCCAGCAAAACCCGGGAAAACTATGGCTACACCTTC. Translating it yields CASKTRENYGYTF.

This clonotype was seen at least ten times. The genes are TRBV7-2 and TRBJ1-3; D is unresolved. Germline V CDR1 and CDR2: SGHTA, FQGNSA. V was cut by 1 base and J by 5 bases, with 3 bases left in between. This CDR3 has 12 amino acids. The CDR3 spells CASSLDRNTIYF. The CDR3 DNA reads TGTGCCAGCAGCTTAGATAGAAACACCATATATTTT. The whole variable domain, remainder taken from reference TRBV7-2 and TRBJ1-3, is GAGVSQSPSNKVTEKGKDVELRCDPISGHTALYWYRQSLGQGLEFLIYFQGNSAPDKSGLPSDRFSAERTGGSVSTLTIQRTQQEDSAVYLCASSLDRNTIYFGEGSWLTVV.

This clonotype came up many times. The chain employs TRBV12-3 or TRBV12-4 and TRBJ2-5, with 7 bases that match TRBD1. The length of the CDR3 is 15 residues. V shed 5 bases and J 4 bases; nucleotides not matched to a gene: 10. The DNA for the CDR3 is TGTGCCAGCAGTGCCCCCGGCCAGGGGGTAGAGACCCAGTACTTC. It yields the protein CASSAPGQGVETQYF.

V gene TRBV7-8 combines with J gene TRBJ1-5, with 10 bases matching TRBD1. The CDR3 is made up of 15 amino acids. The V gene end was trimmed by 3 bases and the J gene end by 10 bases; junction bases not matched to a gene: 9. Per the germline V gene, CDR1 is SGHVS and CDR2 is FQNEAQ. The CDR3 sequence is CASSFDGQGGRPQHF. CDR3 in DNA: TGTGCCAGCAGCTTCGACGGACAGGGGGGAAGACCCCAGCATTTT. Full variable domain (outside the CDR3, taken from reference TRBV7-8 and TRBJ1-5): GAGVSQSPRYKVAKRGQDVALRCDPISGHVSLFWYQQALGQGPEFLTYFQNEAQLDKSGLPSDRFFAERPEGSVSTLKIQRTQQEDSAVYLCASSFDGQGGRPQHFGDGTRLSIL.

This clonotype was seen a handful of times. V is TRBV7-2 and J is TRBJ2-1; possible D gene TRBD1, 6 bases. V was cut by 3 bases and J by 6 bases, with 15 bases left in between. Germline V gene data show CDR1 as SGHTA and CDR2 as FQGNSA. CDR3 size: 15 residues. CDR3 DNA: TGTGCCAGCAGCTTCCGGTGGGGGCCCTCCAATGAGCAGTTCTTC. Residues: CASSFRWGPSNEQFF.

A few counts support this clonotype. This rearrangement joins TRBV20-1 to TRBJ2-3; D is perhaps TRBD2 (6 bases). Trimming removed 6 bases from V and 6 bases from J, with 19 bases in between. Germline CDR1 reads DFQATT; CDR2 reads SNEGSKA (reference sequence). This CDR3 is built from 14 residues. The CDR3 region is CSAGPLAMRDTQYF. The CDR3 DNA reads TGCAGTGCAGGGCCCCTAGCGATGCGGGATACGCAGTATTTT.

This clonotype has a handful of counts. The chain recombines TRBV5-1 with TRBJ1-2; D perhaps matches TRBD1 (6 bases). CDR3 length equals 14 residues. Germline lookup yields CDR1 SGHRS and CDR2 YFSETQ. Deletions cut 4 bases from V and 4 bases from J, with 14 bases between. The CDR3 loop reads CASSQQGSSYGYTF. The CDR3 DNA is TGCGCCAGCAGCCAACAGGGATCCTCCTATGGCTACACCTTC.

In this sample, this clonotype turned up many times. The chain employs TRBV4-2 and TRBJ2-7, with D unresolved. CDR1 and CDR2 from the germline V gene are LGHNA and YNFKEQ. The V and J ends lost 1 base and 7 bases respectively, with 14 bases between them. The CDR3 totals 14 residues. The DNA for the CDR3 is TGTGCCAGCAGCCAAGCACCGGCTCTGGGTGAGCAGTACTTC. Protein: CASSQAPALGEQYF.

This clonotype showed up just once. CDR3 residues: CASSQAGTRSGDTQYF. The CDR3 region has the DNA TGTGCCAGCAGCCAGGCCGGGACTCGGAGTGGAGATACGCAGTATTTT. The chain couples TRBV3-1 to TRBJ2-3; tentatively, D is TRBD2 (6 bases). The CDR3 totals 16 residues. From germline, CDR1 is LGHDT and CDR2 YNNKEL (reference sequence). The ends were cut back, 3 bases at V and 5 bases at J, with 18 bases in the middle.